This T cell receptor beta chain is drawn from a study of blood T cell repertoires in COVID-19. Study background: The origin of the acute and convalescent COVID-19 samples was the United States, Italy and Spain. In each case, the material was cDNA or gDNA derived from T cells, B-cell-depleted T cells, or PBMCs.

CDR1 is LGHDT, CDR2 YNNKEL, per germline (reference sequence). There are 15 residues in the CDR3. Trimming at V came to 4 bases and at J to 8 bases, leaving 10 bases not matched to a gene. Authors' processing steps: Using reference gene primer amplification, nucleated cell counts were estimated. Sequencing was performed with immunoSEQ multiplex PCR; in TCRdb, only in-frame clones are kept and a portion is missing. V and J calls and clone size are as listed in that table; D and trimming were resolved from the DNA. Of some 240,000 clones in the sample, approximately 80% were seen once. The TCR comes from a human donor in a cohort sampled during active COVID-19. The sample taken for sequencing was peripheral blood. The V gene is TRBV3-1 (or the pseudogene TRBV3-2), the J gene TRBJ2-1; 8 bases map to TRBD2. CDR3 DNA: TGTGCCAGCAGCCCCCTTTCCAGCGGGAGCTATGAGCAGTTCTTC. It translates to CASSPLSSGSYEQFF.